This record looks at one T cell receptor beta chain sequence and its context. V was pared by 1 base and J by 1 base, with 7 bases between. The CDR3 spans 14 residues. Germline assignment: CDR1 LGHNA and CDR2 YSLEER. The data stem from a study of blood T cell repertoires in COVID-19. Here immunoSEQ multiplex PCR was the method, and the copy in TCRdb shows in-frame clones only, minus some. The sample holds fewer than 200,000 clones, roughly nine tenths seen once. This receptor was taken from a man aged 65 to 79 with active or convalescent COVID-19. The sample comprised peripheral blood. The chain employs TRBV4-3 and TRBJ1-1, with D perhaps matching TRBD1 (6 bases). Here the CDR3 reads CASSQVRGNTEAFF. For the CDR3, the DNA is TGCGCCAGCAGCCAAGTCAGGGGGAACACTGAAGCTTTCTTT.